Presented here are 30 T cell receptor beta chains from one specimen sequenced in a study of cytomegalovirus exposure and HLA in healthy donors. PCR employed 60 Vbeta and 13 Jbeta primers. Using immunoSEQ multiplex PCR, the repertoire was profiled, and TCRdb retains in-frame clones only, with some absent. The sample includes 100,000 to 150,000 clones, roughly 78% seen only once; the top ten take over 5.5%. Specimen: PBMCs. The source of these receptors is a woman between 40 and 50 years old in good health and CMV-seronegative.

The chain combines TRBV9 with TRBJ2-3, with no clear D. The V end lost 3 bases, the J end lost 0 bases, and 8 bases lay between the germline ends. The CDR3 sequence is 14 residues long. CDR1 SGDLS and CDR2 YYNGEE come from the germline V gene. CDR3 DNA: TGTGCCAGCAGCGAAACACGAAGCACAGATACGCAGTATTTT. Its translation is CASSETRSTDTQYF.

This chain uses TRBV27 with TRBJ2-2; no firm D call. V was clipped by 2 bases and J by 1 base, with 8 bases between them. This CDR3 is 15 amino acids long. Per the germline V gene, CDR1 is MNHEY and CDR2 is SMNVEV (reference sequence). CDR3 residues: CASSLRQVNTGELFF. CDR3 in DNA: TGTGCCAGCAGTTTAAGGCAGGTGAACACCGGGGAGCTGTTTTTT.

By frequency in the sample, this clone is medium-sized. This rearrangement joins TRBV25-1 to TRBJ2-7; 10 positions agree with TRBD1. Germline lookup yields CDR1 MGHDK and CDR2 SYGVNS. The CDR3 covers 18 residues. V dropped 1 base and J dropped 3; count of bases not matched to a gene: 12. The DNA for the CDR3 is TGTGCCAGCAGTGAATTGGGGCCGGGGGACAGGGGTAACTACGAGCAGTACTTC. It encodes CASSELGPGDRGNYEQYF.

The CDR3 region is CASNPRLAGGGDTQYF. For the CDR3, the DNA is TGTGCCAGCAATCCCCGACTAGCGGGAGGTGGCGATACGCAGTATTTT. This chain connects TRBV6-6 to TRBJ2-3; TRBD2 matches at 13 bases. J lost 6 bases, V lost 7 bases, and 10 bases had no gene match. In germline, CDR1 is MNHNY, CDR2 SVGAGI (reference sequence). The CDR3 is 16 amino acids.

The chain employs TRBV11-1 and TRBJ2-1; D may be TRBD2 (6 bases). Trimming removed 5 bases at V and 7 bases at J, with 21 bases between. The CDR3 covers 16 residues. Germline V gives CDR1 SGHAT, CDR2 FQDESV (reference sequence). The CDR3 spells CASSPRDSRTGNEQFF. The DNA for the CDR3 is TGTGCCAGCAGCCCCCGGGACTCCCGAACGGGGAATGAGCAGTTCTTC.

This clone is a singleton in its sample. V is TRBV27 and J is TRBJ2-1; D uncertain. Germline CDR1 and CDR2: MNHEY and SMNVEV (reference sequence). The CDR3 length is 12 residues. V dropped 8 bases and J dropped 3 bases, with 8 bases sitting between them. The CDR3 is CASSTVYNEQFF. The CDR3, as DNA: TGTGCCAGCTCGACTGTCTACAATGAGCAGTTCTTC.

The V and J genes are TRBV7-9 and TRBJ2-3; TRBD2 matches 15 bases. V was clipped by 3 bases and J by 2 bases; unmatched bases: 6. Germline V gene sequence: CDR1 SEHNR, CDR2 FQNEAQ (reference sequence). CDR3 length equals 18 residues. The CDR3 region is CASSFGTSGRSSTDTQYF. CDR3 DNA: TGTGCCAGCAGCTTCGGGACTAGCGGGAGGTCTTCCACAGATACGCAGTATTTT.

The chain is built from TRBV18 and TRBJ1-2; TRBD1 is a possible D gene (5 bases). Germline CDR1 KGHSH, CDR2 LQKENI. Trimming pared 3 bases from V and 4 bases from J, leaving 15 bases between. This CDR3 is 15 amino acids long. The CDR3 coding sequence is TGTGCCAGCTCACCCTCAGGGCCCCGAGGCTATGGCTACACCTTC. Protein: CASSPSGPRGYGYTF. Supplemented by reference TRBV18 and TRBJ1-2, the full variable domain reads NAGVMQNPRHLVRRRGQEARLRCSPMKGHSHVYWYRQLPEEGLKFMVYLQKENIIDESGMPKERFSAEFPKEGPSILRIQQVVRGDSAAYFCASSPSGPRGYGYTFGSGTRLTVV.

The V call is TRBV5-1, the J call TRBJ1-3; 7 nucleotides line up with TRBD1. The CDR3 totals 14 residues. V lost 8 bases to trimming and J lost 2 bases; unmatched junction nucleotides: 7. Per the germline V gene, CDR1 is SGHRS and CDR2 is YFSETQ. CDR3: CASSQGSPGNTIYF. In DNA form, the CDR3 reads TGCGCCAGTTCACAGGGGTCCCCTGGAAACACCATATATTTT.

The chain has TRBV14 and TRBJ2-3; 8 bases are a match to TRBD2. Germline-derived CDR1 and CDR2 are SGHDN and FVKESK. The CDR3 totals 17 residues. After removal of 0 bases from V and 5 bases from J, the junction contained 10 bases not matched to a gene. The CDR3 DNA reads as TGTGCCAGCAGCCAAGACCCCAGCGGAGCGGGAGTAGATACGCAGTATTTT. As protein: CASSQDPSGAGVDTQYF.

V usage is TRBV2 and J usage is TRBJ2-5, with a possible D match to TRBD2 (6 bases). There are 13 residues in the CDR3. Trimming pared 7 bases from V and 5 bases from J, leaving 14 bases between. Germline loops: CDR1 SNHLY, CDR2 FYNNEI. CDR3 sequence: CASIRGSGETQYF. Written as DNA, the CDR3 is TGTGCCAGCATACGGGGGAGTGGTGAGACCCAGTACTTC. The complete variable domain, with remaining parts taken from reference TRBV2 and TRBJ2-5, reads EPEVTQTPSHQVTQMGQEVILRCVPISNHLYFYWYRQILGQKVEFLVSFYNNEISEKSEIFDDQFSVERPDGSNFTLKIRSTKLEDSAMYFCASIRGSGETQYFGPGTRLLVL.

This chain connects TRBV7-9 to TRBJ2-7; D is possibly TRBD1 (5 bases). V lost 4 bases and J lost 5, with 15 bases in between. The CDR3 extends over 14 amino acids. Per germline, CDR1 SEHNR and CDR2 FQNEAQ (reference sequence). The CDR3 here is CASSSRQWDNEQYF. The DNA of the CDR3 is TGTGCCAGCAGCTCGAGACAGTGGGATAACGAGCAGTACTTC.

This clone was seen once. The chain uses TRBV19 and TRBJ2-3; 12 nucleotides align to TRBD2. The CDR3 is 16 amino acids. Trimming removed 3 bases from V and 3 bases from J; junction bases left unmatched: 4. The germline V gene has CDR1 LNHDA and CDR2 SQIVND (reference sequence). In DNA form, the CDR3 reads TGTGCCAGTAGTATCTGGACTAGCGGGACTACAGATACGCAGTATTTT. Its translation: CASSIWTSGTTDTQYF.

This clone was observed a few times. The chain uses TRBV28 and TRBJ2-6; a weak D match, TRBD1 (6 bases). The CDR3 length is 15 residues. V shed 5 bases and J shed 4 bases, with 12 bases lying between them. Germline CDR1 reads MDHEN; CDR2 reads SYDVKM. CDR3 nucleotides: TGTGCCAGCAGTCCCCCAGGGGACGGGGCCAACGTCCTGACTTTC. Translated, it gives CASSPPGDGANVLTF.

In regard to this clone: The germline gene is not matched at one end of the junction; a read error may be the cause. The rearrangement uses TRBV4-1 and TRBJ2-6, with D possibly matching TRBD1 (5 bases). Germline assignment: CDR1 MGHRA and CDR2 YSYEKL. The CDR3 totals 17 residues. The CDR3 sequence is CASSHLSASSGANGLTF. The CDR3 DNA is TGCGCCAGCAGCCATCTCTCGGCGAGCTCTGGGGCCAACGGCCTGACTTTC.

This clone was seen a handful of times. The chain joins TRBV7-8 to TRBJ2-1; TRBD2 aligns across 8 bases. CDR1 and CDR2 from the germline V gene are SGHVS and FQNEAQ. CDR3 length equals 18 residues. With V trimmed by 5 bases and J by 0 bases, 12 bases remained unmatched. The CDR3 DNA reads as TGTGCCAGCAGCCCAGCCCGGAGGAGCGGGAGCTCCTACAATGAGCAGTTCTTC. This codes for CASSPARRSGSSYNEQFF.

The CDR3 reads CAISAGFQETQYF. The CDR3 DNA sequence: TGTGCCATCAGTGCCGGGTTCCAAGAGACCCAGTACTTC. This chain connects TRBV10-3 to TRBJ2-5; no reliable D call. Trimming took 4 bases from V and 1 from J, leaving 7 bases between them. Germline V gene data show CDR1 as ENHRY and CDR2 as SYGVKD. The CDR3 length is 13 residues.

This chain connects TRBV7-3 to TRBJ2-3; 8 bases agree with TRBD2. The CDR3 is 15 amino acids. Germline assignment: CDR1 SGHTA and CDR2 FQGTGA. J was trimmed by 0 bases and V by 3 bases; bases with no gene match: 2. The CDR3 protein is CASSFLAGSTDTQYF. In DNA, the CDR3 is TGTGCCAGCAGCTTTCTAGCGGGTAGCACAGATACGCAGTATTTT.

The chain recombines TRBV27 with TRBJ2-1; TRBD2 matches 9 bases. The length of the CDR3 is 16 residues. The V gene end was trimmed by 0 bases and the J gene end by 2 bases; junction bases not matched to a gene: 2. Germline CDR1 and CDR2: MNHEY and SMNVEV (reference sequence). The CDR3 spells CASSLSSGRTYNEQFF. The CDR3 nucleotides are TGTGCCAGCAGTTTATCCAGCGGGAGGACCTACAATGAGCAGTTCTTC.

As concerns this clone: Compared with germline, one end of the junction differs, possibly owing to a read error. CDR3: CSSSITGYNEQFF. The CDR3 nucleotides are TGTTCCAGCAGCATTACTGGTTACAATGAGCAGTTCTTC. V and J are TRBV7-9 and TRBJ2-1; D is unresolved. CDR3 length equals 13 residues. Germline V lookup: CDR1 SEHNR, CDR2 FQNEAQ (reference sequence).

This clone was seen a few times. The V gene is TRBV5-4, the J gene TRBJ2-3; D not certain. The V gene lost 4 bases and the J gene lost 4 bases, with 22 bases spanning the gap. The length of the CDR3 is 17 residues. Germline values: CDR1 SGHNT, CDR2 YYREEE (reference sequence). The DNA of the CDR3 is TGTGCCAGCAGCCGAAGGTATGGCGGAGCCGAGTCAGATACGCAGTATTTT. Protein: CASSRRYGGAESDTQYF.

In this sample, this clone turned up once. The chain joins TRBV7-6 to TRBJ2-2; 7 bases map to TRBD2. The CDR3 consists of 17 residues. The germline V gene encodes CDR1 SGHVS and CDR2 FNYEAQ. J was trimmed by 1 base and V by 4 bases; bases with no gene match: 9. Here the CDR3 reads CASSSRTRWGNTGELFF. The CDR3, as DNA: TGTGCCAGCAGCTCCCGGACTAGATGGGGGAACACCGGGGAGCTGTTTTTT.

The chain is built from TRBV7-6 and TRBJ1-1; 7 nucleotides align to TRBD1. This CDR3 is built from 13 residues. V lost 8 bases, J lost 1 base, and 4 bases stayed unmatched. The V gene's germline CDR1 is SGHVS and CDR2 FNYEAQ. The CDR3 is CASGRQGNTEAFF. In DNA, the CDR3 is TGTGCCAGCGGGCGACAGGGGAACACTGAAGCTTTCTTT.

The chain recombines TRBV7-6 with TRBJ2-3, with D perhaps matching TRBD1 (5 bases). The CDR3 spans 14 residues. Germline CDR1 and CDR2: SGHVS and FNYEAQ. Trimming stripped 1 base from V and 3 bases from J, with 8 bases between. CDR3 in amino acids: CASSLVQETDTQYF. CDR3 DNA sequence: TGTGCCAGCAGCTTAGTACAGGAGACAGATACGCAGTATTTT.

The gene calls are TRBV28 and TRBJ2-2; D possibly corresponds to TRBD2 (5 bases). The germline V gene has CDR1 MDHEN and CDR2 SYDVKM. Trimming removed 3 bases at V and 0 bases at J, with 8 bases between. CDR3 length: 15 residues. Here the CDR3 reads CASSLSGANTGELFF. DNA for the CDR3: TGTGCCAGCAGTTTGAGCGGAGCGAACACCGGGGAGCTGTTTTTT. Together with reference TRBV28 and TRBJ2-2, the CDR3 gives the full variable domain: DVKVTQSSRYLVKRTGEKVFLECVQDMDHENMFWYRQDPGLGLRLIYFSYDVKMKEKGDIPEGYSVSREKKERFSLILESASTNQTSMYLCASSLSGANTGELFFGEGSRLTVL.

The chain employs TRBV20-1 and TRBJ1-1, with D hard to call. The CDR3 totals 11 residues. V lost 6 bases, J lost 1 base, and 6 bases lay in between. Germline lookup yields CDR1 DFQATT and CDR2 SNEGSKA (reference sequence). The CDR3 sequence is CSAHGNTEAFF. The CDR3, as DNA: TGCAGTGCCCACGGGAACACTGAAGCTTTCTTT.

The V call is TRBV13, the J call TRBJ1-1, with 7 bases lining up with TRBD1. This CDR3 has 13 amino acids. CDR1 and CDR2 from the germline V gene are PRHDT and FYEKMQ (reference sequence). Trimming removed 3 bases from V and 4 bases from J; junction bases left unmatched: 2. The CDR3 sequence: CASSFRQGTEAFF. CDR3 in DNA: TGTGCCAGCAGCTTCCGACAGGGCACTGAAGCTTTCTTT.

This rearrangement joins TRBV28 to TRBJ1-6; D remains ambiguous. Per the germline V gene, CDR1 is MDHEN and CDR2 is SYDVKM. The CDR3 has 15 residues. Trimming took off 7 bases at V and 11 bases at J, with 21 bases between the two ends. The CDR3 spells CASITPTAGNTPLHF. CDR3 nucleotide sequence: TGTGCCAGCATTACTCCGACGGCGGGGAATACACCCCTCCACTTT.

V usage is TRBV7-2 and J usage is TRBJ2-7, with TRBD1 identical over 7 bases. V lost 5 bases to trimming and J lost 6 bases; unmatched junction nucleotides: 7. CDR1 and CDR2 from the germline V gene are SGHTA and FQGNSA. The CDR3 is 13 residues long. The CDR3 region has the DNA TGTGCCAGCAGCCGCGTACAGGGGACCGAGCAGTACTTC. As protein: CASSRVQGTEQYF.

As to this clone: Within the sample, other DNA sequences also encode this same CDR3. The chain employs TRBV11-2 and TRBJ2-1; 8 positions agree with TRBD2. J gave up 9 bases and V 0 bases, and 4 bases lay outside the gene matches. The CDR3 is made up of 14 amino acids. Germline V gene sequence: CDR1 SGHAT, CDR2 FQNNGV. The DNA of the CDR3 is TGTGCCAGCAGCTTAGAAGCGGGAGCTGGTGAGCAGTTCTTC. This encodes CASSLEAGAGEQFF.